The 18 T cell receptor beta chains below were found in one sample sequenced in a study of T cells in Graves' hyperthyroidism and ophthalmopathy. The investigators amplified TCR beta CDR3 regions from RNA transcripts. The TCR CDR3 was amplified in a first-round RT-PCR using the HTBI primer set. TCRdb recomputed calls from the multiplex PCR reads with MiXCR, one row per CDR3 protein. The table records 450,000 to 650,000 distinct CDR3 sequences, around 14% of them present only once. Sequenced sample: blood. The receptor source for this set is a woman under 30 with Graves' ophthalmopathy.

This clonotype was detected many times. The chain has TRBV9 and TRBJ2-1; D possibly corresponds to TRBD1 (5 bases). The CDR3 totals 14 residues. Trimming took off 6 bases at V and 8 bases at J, with 18 bases between the two ends. Germline V gives CDR1 SGDLS, CDR2 YYNGEE. The CDR3 spells CASKTTTETDEQFF. DNA of the CDR3: TGTGCCAGCAAAACGACGACAGAGACCGATGAGCAGTTCTTC.

This clonotype has just a few counts. The gene calls are TRBV12-3 or TRBV12-4 and TRBJ1-2, with 8 bases matching TRBD1. Losses at the gene ends were 6 bases for V and 1 base for J; bases not matched to a gene: 10. This CDR3 contains 16 residues. CDR3 region: CASSHYPTGDNYGYTF. The CDR3 bases are TGTGCCAGCAGCCACTACCCGACAGGGGATAACTATGGCTACACCTTC.

This clonotype has at least ten counts. This chain joins TRBV10-3 and TRBJ1-2; TRBD1 is a possible D gene (5 bases). This CDR3 has 15 amino acids. V lost 1 base and J 5 bases, leaving 14 bases between the germline ends. Germline V gives CDR1 ENHRY, CDR2 SYGVKD. For the CDR3, the DNA is TGTGCCATCAGTGAGTGGCAGGGTAGGAGGTATGGCTACACCTTC. Translated, it gives CAISEWQGRRYGYTF.

There are a few counts of this clonotype. This chain connects TRBV4-1 to TRBJ2-5; D is unclear. The CDR3 contains 13 residues. V was trimmed by 4 bases and J by 5 bases, leaving 11 bases between them. From germline, CDR1 is MGHRA and CDR2 YSYEKL. CDR3 in amino acids: CASSRGRSETQYF. DNA for the CDR3: TGCGCCAGCAGCCGCGGACGATCGGAGACCCAGTACTTC.

This clonotype was seen repeatedly, ten times or more. The J gene is TRBJ2-1, the V gene TRBV7-3; D call uncertain. Germline assignment: CDR1 SGHTA and CDR2 FQGTGA. This CDR3 region has 14 residues. Trimming removed 5 bases from V and 3 bases from J, with 11 bases in between. The CDR3 reads CASSLSLLYNEQFF. The DNA for the CDR3 is TGTGCCAGCAGCCTTAGTCTCCTCTACAATGAGCAGTTCTTC.

A remark on this clonotype: This may stem from a read error, because a much larger clone lies one nucleotide away. The gene calls are TRBV6-5 and TRBJ1-1; the match to TRBD1 covers 11 bases. This CDR3 spans 15 amino acids. The V segment lost 2 bases and the J segment 7 bases; nucleotides outside the gene matches: 6. Germline-derived CDR1 and CDR2 are MNHEY and SVGAGI. CDR3 coding DNA: TGTGCCAGCAGTTACCAAAGGACAGGGGGCATTGAAGCTTTCTTT. The encoded protein is CASSYQRTGGIEAFF.

This clonotype was counted only a few times. CDR3 amino acids: CATSDGVSGFYNEQFF. CDR3 sequence (DNA): TGTGCCACCAGTGATGGGGTTAGCGGCTTCTACAATGAGCAGTTCTTC. The chain joins TRBV24-1 to TRBJ2-1; maybe TRBD2 (6 bases). This CDR3 is built from 16 residues. Trimming took off 3 bases at V and 3 bases at J, with 14 bases between the two ends. From germline, CDR1 is KGHDR and CDR2 SFDVKD.

The table lists this clonotype with many counts. The chain has TRBV2 and TRBJ1-2; 9 positions match TRBD1. This CDR3 is built from 14 residues. Germline values: CDR1 SNHLY, CDR2 FYNNEI. Losses at the gene ends were 6 bases for V and 5 bases for J; bases not matched to a gene: 7. The CDR3 here is CASSRTGERYGYTF. The DNA of the CDR3 is TGTGCCAGCAGCCGGACAGGGGAAAGGTATGGCTACACCTTC.

Notes on this clonotype: A much larger clone lies one base from this, so it may be a read error. The chain joins TRBV14 to TRBJ2-7; TRBD2 aligns across 15 bases. The CDR3 is 16 residues long. Per the germline V gene, CDR1 is SGHDN and CDR2 is FVKESK. The CDR3 nucleotides read TGTGCCGGCAGCAGAGGACTAGCGGGAGGGCCGGGCGAGCAGTACTTC. Translation gives CAGSRGLAGGPGEQYF.

This clonotype was found many times. V is TRBV2 and J is TRBJ1-3; D remains unclear. This CDR3 has 16 residues. The ends were cut back, 6 bases at V and 0 bases at J, with 15 bases in the middle. The germline CDR1 and CDR2 sequences are SNHLY and FYNNEI. The CDR3 DNA reads TGTGCCAGCAGCTTTTATGAACTGATCTCTGGAAACACCATATATTTT. Translated: CASSFYELISGNTIYF.

The gene calls are TRBV28 and TRBJ2-5, with 7 bases matching TRBD1. Germline loops: CDR1 MDHEN, CDR2 SYDVKM. The junction had 5 bases not matched to a gene; V was cut back by 6 bases and J by 4 bases. The CDR3 is made up of 13 amino acids. The CDR3 protein is CASRNRGGETQYF. The DNA of the CDR3 is TGTGCCAGCAGAAACAGGGGTGGAGAGACCCAGTACTTC.

This clonotype came up many times. The genes are TRBV11-2 and TRBJ2-7; D tentatively fits TRBD1 or TRBD2 (5 bases each). This CDR3 comprises 14 residues. The V gene's germline CDR1 is SGHAT and CDR2 FQNNGV. Trimming cost V 3 bases and J 2 bases, with 11 bases left between them. In nucleotides, the CDR3 is TGTGCCAGCAGCTTCGGGACGGCCGCCTACGAGCAGTACTTC. It codes for CASSFGTAAYEQYF. Filled out from reference TRBV11-2 and TRBJ2-7, the complete variable domain reads EAGVAQSPRYKIIEKRQSVAFWCNPISGHATLYWYQQILGQGPKLLIQFQNNGVVDDSQLPKDRFSAERLKGVDSTLKIQPAKLEDSAVYLCASSFGTAAYEQYFGPGTRLTVT.

CDR3: CASSPTAGGTEAFF. CDR3 DNA sequence: TGCGCCAGCAGCCCGACCGCAGGGGGCACTGAAGCTTTCTTT. The V and J genes are TRBV5-1 and TRBJ1-1, with 7 bases aligning to TRBD1. CDR3 length: 14 residues. Unmatched junction bases numbered 7, after V lost 4 bases and J lost 4 bases. Per germline, CDR1 SGHRS and CDR2 YFSETQ.

Of note for this clonotype: A single base separates this from a much larger clone, so it may be a read error. This chain connects TRBV28 to TRBJ1-2, with 10 bases that match TRBD1. The V gene end was trimmed by 0 bases and the J gene end by 3 bases; junction bases not matched to a gene: 1. The CDR3 spans 15 residues. The germline V gene encodes CDR1 MDHEN and CDR2 SYDVKM. The CDR3 nucleotides are TGTGCCAGCAGTTTATGGGGACAGGGGCACTATGGCTACACCTTC. The encoded protein is CASSLWGQGHYGYTF.

This clonotype was found a few times. The J gene is TRBJ2-1, the V gene TRBV10-3, with D possibly being TRBD2 (5 bases). Germline V lookup: CDR1 ENHRY, CDR2 SYGVKD. The germline V and J ends were trimmed by 4 bases and 2 bases, with 18 bases remaining between them. The CDR3 length is 17 residues. The CDR3 here is CAISVSWASSPYNEQFF. CDR3 DNA sequence: TGTGCCATCAGTGTAAGCTGGGCTAGCAGCCCCTACAATGAGCAGTTCTTC.

This clonotype was seen only a few times. This chain joins TRBV30 and TRBJ2-7, with D perhaps TRBD1 (5 bases). The V and J ends lost 3 bases and 0 bases respectively, with 12 bases between them. Germline CDR1 and CDR2: GTSNPN and SVGIG (reference sequence). The CDR3 length is 14 residues. The CDR3 DNA reads as TGTGCCTGGAGGATGGGGCGGCCCTCCTACGAGCAGTACTTC. Translated: CAWRMGRPSYEQYF.

V gene TRBV19 combines with J gene TRBJ1-2, with 10 bases aligning to TRBD1. The CDR3 covers 16 residues. Germline loops: CDR1 LNHDA, CDR2 SQIVND (reference sequence). Unmatched junction bases numbered 5, after V lost 4 bases and J lost 0 bases. This CDR3 is CASSKDRGVTNYGYTF. CDR3 coding DNA: TGTGCCAGTAGTAAGGACAGGGGGGTTACTAACTATGGCTACACCTTC.

This clonotype has a handful of counts. The chain is built from TRBV7-9 and TRBJ1-6; 9 bases match TRBD1. The V gene's germline CDR1 is SEHNR and CDR2 FQNEAQ (reference sequence). With V trimmed by 1 base and J by 10 bases, 11 bases remained unmatched. The CDR3 runs 17 residues. CDR3 amino acids: CASSLVGQGGSGSPLHF. Here the CDR3 DNA reads TGTGCCAGCAGCTTAGTGGGACAGGGCGGCTCGGGGTCACCCCTCCACTTT.